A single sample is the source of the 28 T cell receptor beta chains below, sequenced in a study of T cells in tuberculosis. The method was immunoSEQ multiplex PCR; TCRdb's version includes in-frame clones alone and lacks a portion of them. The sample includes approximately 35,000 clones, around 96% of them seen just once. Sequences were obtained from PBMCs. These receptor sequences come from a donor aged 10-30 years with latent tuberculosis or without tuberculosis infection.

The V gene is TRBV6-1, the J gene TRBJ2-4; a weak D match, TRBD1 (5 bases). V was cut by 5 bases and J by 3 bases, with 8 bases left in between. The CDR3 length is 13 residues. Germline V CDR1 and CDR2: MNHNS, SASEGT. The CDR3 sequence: CASSSRVKNIQYF. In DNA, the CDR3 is TGTGCCAGCAGTTCCAGGGTCAAAAACATTCAGTACTTC.

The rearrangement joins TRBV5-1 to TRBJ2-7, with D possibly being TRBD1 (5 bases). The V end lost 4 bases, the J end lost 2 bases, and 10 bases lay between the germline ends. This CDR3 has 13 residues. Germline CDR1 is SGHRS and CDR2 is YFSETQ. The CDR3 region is CASSADSTYEQYF. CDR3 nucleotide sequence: TGCGCCAGCAGCGCAGACAGTACCTACGAGCAGTACTTC.

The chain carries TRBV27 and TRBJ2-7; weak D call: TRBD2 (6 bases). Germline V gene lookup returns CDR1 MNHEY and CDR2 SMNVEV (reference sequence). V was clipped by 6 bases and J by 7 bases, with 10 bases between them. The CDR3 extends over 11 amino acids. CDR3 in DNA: TGTGCCAGCAGCAGTGCGGGAGAGCAGTACTTC. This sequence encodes CASSSAGEQYF.

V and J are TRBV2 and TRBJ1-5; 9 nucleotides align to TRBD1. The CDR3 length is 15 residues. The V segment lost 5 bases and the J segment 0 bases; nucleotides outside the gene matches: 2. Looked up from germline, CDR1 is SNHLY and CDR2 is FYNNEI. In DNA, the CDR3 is TGTGCCAGCAGTCGGACAGGGGATAGCAATCAGCCCCAGCATTTT. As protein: CASSRTGDSNQPQHF. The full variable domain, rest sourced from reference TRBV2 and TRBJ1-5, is EPEVTQTPSHQVTQMGQEVILRCVPISNHLYFYWYRQILGQKVEFLVSFYNNEISEKSEIFDDQFSVERPDGSNFTLKIRSTKLEDSAMYFCASSRTGDSNQPQHFGDGTRLSIL.

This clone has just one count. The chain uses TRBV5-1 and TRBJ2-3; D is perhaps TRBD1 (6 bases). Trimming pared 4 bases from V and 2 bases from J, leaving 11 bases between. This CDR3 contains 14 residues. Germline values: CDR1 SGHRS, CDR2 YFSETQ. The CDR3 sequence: CASSLQGPTDTQYF. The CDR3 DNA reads TGCGCCAGCAGCCTACAGGGCCCCACAGATACGCAGTATTTT.

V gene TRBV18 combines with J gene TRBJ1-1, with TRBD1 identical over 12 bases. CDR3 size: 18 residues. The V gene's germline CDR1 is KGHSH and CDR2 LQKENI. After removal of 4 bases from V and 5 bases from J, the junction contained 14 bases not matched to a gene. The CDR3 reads CASSLMSGQGASWTEAFF. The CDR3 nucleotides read TGTGCCAGCTCACTGATGTCGGGACAGGGGGCTTCATGGACTGAAGCTTTCTTT.

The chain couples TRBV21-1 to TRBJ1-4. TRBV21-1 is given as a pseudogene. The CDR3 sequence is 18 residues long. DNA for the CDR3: TGTGCCAGCAGCAGGGAGGTGTCAGGGCGCTTCACTAATGAAAAACTGTTTTTT. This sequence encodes CASSREVSGRFTNEKLFF.

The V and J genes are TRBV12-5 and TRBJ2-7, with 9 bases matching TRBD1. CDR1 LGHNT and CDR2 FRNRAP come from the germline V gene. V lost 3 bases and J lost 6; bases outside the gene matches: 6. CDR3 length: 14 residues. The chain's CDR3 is CASGLDRGYVEQYF. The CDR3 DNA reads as TGTGCTAGTGGTTTAGACAGGGGGTATGTCGAGCAGTACTTC.

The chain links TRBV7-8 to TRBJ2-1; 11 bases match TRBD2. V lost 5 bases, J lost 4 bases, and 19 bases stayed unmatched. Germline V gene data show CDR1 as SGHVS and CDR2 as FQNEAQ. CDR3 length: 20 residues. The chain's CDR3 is CASSPPLAGGPTQRYNEQFF. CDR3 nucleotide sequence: TGTGCCAGCAGCCCCCCGCTAGCGGGGGGACCGACCCAGCGTTACAATGAGCAGTTCTTC. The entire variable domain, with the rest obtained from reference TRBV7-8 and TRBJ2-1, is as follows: GAGVSQSPRYKVAKRGQDVALRCDPISGHVSLFWYQQALGQGPEFLTYFQNEAQLDKSGLPSDRFFAERPEGSVSTLKIQRTQQEDSAVYLCASSPPLAGGPTQRYNEQFFGPGTRLTVL.

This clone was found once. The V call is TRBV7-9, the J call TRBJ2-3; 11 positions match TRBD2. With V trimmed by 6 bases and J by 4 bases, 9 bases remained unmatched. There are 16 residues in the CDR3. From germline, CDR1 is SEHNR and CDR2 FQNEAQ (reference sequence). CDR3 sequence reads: CASSFTSGSGSDTQYF. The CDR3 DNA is TGTGCCAGCAGTTTCACTAGCGGGAGCGGGTCAGATACGCAGTATTTT.

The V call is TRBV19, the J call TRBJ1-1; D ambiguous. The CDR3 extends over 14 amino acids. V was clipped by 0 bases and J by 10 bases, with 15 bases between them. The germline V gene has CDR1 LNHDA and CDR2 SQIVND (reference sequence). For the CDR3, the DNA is TGTGCCAGTAGTATAGATTCTGCGGCCCCCAGAGCTTTCTTT. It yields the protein CASSIDSAAPRAFF.

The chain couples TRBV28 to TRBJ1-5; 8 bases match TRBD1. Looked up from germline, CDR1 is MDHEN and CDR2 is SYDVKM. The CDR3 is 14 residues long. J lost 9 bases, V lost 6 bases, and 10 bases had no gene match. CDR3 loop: CASSGQGTRRPQHF. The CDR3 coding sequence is TGTGCCAGCAGCGGACAGGGCACGCGTCGGCCCCAGCATTTT.

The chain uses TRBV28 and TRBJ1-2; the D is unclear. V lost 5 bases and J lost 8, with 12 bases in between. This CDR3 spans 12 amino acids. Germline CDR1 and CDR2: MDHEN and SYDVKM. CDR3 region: CASSPPTVGYTF. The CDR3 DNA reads TGTGCCAGCAGTCCACCAACGGTCGGCTACACCTTC.

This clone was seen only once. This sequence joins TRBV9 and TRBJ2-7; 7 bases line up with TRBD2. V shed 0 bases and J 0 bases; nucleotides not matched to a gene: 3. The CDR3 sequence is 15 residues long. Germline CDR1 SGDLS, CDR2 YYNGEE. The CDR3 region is CASSVGGGGSYEQYF. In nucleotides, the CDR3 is TGTGCCAGCAGCGTAGGCGGCGGGGGCTCCTACGAGCAGTACTTC.

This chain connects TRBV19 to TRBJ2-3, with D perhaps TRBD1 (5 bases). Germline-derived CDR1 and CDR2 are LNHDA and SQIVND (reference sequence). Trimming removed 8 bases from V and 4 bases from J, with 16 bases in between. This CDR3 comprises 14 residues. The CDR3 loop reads CASRAGKWADTQYF. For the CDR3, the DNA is TGTGCCAGTCGCGCAGGGAAATGGGCAGATACGCAGTATTTT.

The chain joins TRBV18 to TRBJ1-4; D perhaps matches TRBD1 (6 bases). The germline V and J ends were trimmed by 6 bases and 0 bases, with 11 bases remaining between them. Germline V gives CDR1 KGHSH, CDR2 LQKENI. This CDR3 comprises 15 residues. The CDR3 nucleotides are TGTGCCAGCTCTCGAGCAGGGGCAACTAATGAAAAACTGTTTTTT. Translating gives CASSRAGATNEKLFF. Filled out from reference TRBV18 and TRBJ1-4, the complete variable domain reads NAGVMQNPRHLVRRRGQEARLRCSPMKGHSHVYWYRQLPEEGLKFMVYLQKENIIDESGMPKERFSAEFPKEGPSILRIQQVVRGDSAAYFCASSRAGATNEKLFFGSGTQLSVL.

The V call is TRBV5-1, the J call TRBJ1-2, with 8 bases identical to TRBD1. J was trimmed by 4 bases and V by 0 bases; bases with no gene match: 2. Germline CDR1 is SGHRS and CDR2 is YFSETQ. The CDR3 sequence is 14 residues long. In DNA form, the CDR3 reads TGCGCCAGCAGCTTGGTTCAGGGGGCCTATGGCTACACCTTC. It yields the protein CASSLVQGAYGYTF.

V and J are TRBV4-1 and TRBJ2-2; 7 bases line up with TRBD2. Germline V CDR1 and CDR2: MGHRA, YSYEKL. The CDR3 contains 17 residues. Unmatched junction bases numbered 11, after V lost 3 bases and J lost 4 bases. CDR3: CASSQGGWRGSTGELFF. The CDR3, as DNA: TGCGCCAGCAGCCAGGGTGGGTGGCGGGGGAGCACCGGGGAGCTGTTTTTT.

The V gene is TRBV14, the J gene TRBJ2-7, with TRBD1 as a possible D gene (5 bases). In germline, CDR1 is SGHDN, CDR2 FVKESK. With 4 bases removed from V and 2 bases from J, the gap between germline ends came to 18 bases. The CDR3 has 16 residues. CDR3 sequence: CASSRQGISTTYEQYF. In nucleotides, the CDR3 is TGTGCCAGCAGCCGGCAGGGTATCTCTACCACCTACGAGCAGTACTTC.

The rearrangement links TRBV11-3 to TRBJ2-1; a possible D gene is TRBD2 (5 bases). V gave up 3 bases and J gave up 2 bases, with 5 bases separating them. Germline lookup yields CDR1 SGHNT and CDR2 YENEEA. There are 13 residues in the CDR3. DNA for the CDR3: TGTGCCAGCAGCTTGGGAGCCTACAATGAGCAGTTCTTC. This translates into CASSLGAYNEQFF.

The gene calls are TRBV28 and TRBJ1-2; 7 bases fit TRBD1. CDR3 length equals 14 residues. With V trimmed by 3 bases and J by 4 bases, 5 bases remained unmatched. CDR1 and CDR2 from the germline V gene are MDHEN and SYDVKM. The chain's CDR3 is CASSFLDRAYGYTF. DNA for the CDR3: TGTGCCAGCAGTTTCCTAGACAGGGCCTATGGCTACACCTTC.

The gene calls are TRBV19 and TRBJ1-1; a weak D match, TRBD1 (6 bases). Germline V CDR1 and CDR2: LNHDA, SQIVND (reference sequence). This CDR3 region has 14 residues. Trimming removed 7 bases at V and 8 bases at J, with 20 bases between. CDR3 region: CASTNDRGGAEAFF. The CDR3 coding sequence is TGTGCCAGTACCAACGACCGGGGGGGCGCCGAAGCTTTCTTT.

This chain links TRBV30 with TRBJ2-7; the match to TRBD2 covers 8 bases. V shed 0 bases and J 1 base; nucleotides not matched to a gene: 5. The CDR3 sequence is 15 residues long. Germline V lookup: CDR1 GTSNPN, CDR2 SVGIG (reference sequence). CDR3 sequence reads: CAWSVGSGKSYEQYF. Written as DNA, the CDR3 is TGTGCCTGGAGTGTCGGTAGCGGGAAATCCTACGAGCAGTACTTC. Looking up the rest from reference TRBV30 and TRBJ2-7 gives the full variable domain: SQTIHQWPATLVQPVGSPLSLECTVEGTSNPNLYWYRQAAGRGLQLLFYSVGIGQISSEVPQNLSASRPQDRQFILSSKKLLLSDSGFYLCAWSVGSGKSYEQYFGPGTRLTVT.

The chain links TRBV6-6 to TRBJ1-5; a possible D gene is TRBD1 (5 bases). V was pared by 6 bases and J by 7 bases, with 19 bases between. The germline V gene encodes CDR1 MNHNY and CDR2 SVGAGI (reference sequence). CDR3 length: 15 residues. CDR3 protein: CASSPDRGAGQPQHF. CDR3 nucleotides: TGTGCCAGCAGCCCCGATAGGGGCGCGGGGCAGCCCCAGCATTTT.

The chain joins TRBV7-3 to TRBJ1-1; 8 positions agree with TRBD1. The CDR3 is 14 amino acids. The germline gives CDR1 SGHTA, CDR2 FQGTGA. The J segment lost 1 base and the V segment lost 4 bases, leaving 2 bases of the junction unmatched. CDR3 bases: TGTGCCAGCAGCTCAGGACAGGGGAACACTGAAGCTTTCTTT. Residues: CASSSGQGNTEAFF.

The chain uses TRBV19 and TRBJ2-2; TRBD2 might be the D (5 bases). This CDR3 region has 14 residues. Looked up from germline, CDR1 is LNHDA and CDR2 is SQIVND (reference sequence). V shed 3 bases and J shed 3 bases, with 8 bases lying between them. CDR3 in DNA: TGTGCCAGTAGTATGTGGGAGTACACCGGGGAGCTGTTTTTT. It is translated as CASSMWEYTGELFF. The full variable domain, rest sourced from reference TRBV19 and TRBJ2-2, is DGGITQSPKYLFRKEGQNVTLSCEQNLNHDAMYWYRQDPGQGLRLIYYSQIVNDFQKGDIAEGYSVSREKKESFPLTVTSAQKNPTAFYLCASSMWEYTGELFFGEGSRLTVL.

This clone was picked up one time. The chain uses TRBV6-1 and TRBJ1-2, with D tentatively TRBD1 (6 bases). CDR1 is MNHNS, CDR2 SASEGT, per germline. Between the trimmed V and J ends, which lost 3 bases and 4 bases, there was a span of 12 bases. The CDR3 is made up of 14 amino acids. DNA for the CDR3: TGTGCCAGCAGTGACGAGGGGGTGAGCTATGGCTACACCTTC. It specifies CASSDEGVSYGYTF.

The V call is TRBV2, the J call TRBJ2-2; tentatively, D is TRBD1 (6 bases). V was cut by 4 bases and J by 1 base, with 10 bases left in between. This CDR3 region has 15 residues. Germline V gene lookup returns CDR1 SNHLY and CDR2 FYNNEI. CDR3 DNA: TGTGCCAGCAGTGCCCAGGGGAAGAACACCGGGGAGCTGTTTTTT. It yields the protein CASSAQGKNTGELFF.